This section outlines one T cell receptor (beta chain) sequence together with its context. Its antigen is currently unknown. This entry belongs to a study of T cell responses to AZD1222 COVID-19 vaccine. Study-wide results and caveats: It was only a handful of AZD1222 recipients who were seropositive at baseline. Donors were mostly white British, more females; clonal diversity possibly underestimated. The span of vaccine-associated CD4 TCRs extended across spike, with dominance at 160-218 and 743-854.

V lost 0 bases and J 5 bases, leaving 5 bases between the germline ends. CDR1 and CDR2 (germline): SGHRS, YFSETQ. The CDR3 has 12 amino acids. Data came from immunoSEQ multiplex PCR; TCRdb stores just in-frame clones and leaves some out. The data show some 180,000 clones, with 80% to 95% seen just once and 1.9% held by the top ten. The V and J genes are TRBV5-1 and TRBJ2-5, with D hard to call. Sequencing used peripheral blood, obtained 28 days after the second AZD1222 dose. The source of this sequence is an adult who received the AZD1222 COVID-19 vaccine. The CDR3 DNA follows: TGCGCCAGCAGCTTGGGTCGTGAGACCCAGTACTTC. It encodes CASSLGRETQYF.